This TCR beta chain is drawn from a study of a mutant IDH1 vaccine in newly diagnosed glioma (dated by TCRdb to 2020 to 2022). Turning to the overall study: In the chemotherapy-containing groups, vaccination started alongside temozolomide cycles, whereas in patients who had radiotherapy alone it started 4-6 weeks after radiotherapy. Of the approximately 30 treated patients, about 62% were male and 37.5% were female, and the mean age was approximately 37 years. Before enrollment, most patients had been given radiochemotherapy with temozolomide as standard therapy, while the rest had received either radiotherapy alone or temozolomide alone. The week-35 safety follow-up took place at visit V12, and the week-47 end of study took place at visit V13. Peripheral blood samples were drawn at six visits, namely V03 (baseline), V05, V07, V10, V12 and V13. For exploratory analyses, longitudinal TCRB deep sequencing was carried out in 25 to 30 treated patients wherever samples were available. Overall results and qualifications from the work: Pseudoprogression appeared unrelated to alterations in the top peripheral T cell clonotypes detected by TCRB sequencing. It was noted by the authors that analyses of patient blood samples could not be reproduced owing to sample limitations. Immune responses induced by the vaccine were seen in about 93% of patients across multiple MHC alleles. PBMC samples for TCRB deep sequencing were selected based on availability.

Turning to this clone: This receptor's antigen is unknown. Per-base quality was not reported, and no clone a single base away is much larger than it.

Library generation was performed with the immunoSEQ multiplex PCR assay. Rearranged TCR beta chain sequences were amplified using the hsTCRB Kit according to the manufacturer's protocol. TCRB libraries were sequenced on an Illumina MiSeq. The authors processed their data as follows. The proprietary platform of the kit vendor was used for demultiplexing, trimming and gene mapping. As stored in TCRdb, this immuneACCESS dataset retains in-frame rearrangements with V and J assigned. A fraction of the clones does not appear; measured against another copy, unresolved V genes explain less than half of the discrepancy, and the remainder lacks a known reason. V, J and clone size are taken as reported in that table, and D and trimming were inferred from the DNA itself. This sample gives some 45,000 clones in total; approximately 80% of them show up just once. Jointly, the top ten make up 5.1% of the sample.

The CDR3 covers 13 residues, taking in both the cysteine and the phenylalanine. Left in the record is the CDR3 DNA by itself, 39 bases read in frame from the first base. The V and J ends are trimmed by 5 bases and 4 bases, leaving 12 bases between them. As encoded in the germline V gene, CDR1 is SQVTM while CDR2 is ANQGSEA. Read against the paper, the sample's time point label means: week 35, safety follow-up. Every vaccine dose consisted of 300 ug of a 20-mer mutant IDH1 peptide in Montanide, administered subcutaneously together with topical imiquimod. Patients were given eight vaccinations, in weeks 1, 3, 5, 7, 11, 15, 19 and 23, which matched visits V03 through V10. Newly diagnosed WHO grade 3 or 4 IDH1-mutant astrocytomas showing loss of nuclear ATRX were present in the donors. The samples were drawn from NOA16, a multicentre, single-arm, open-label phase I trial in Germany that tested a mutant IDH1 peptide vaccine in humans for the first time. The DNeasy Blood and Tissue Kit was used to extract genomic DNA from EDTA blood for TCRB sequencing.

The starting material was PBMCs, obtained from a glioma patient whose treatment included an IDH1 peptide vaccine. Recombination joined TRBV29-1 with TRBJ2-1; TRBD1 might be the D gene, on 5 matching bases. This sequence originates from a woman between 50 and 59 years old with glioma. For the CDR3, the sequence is CSVPGWEYNEQFF. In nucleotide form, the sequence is TGCAGCGTTCCAGGGTGGGAATACAATGAGCAGTTCTTC.